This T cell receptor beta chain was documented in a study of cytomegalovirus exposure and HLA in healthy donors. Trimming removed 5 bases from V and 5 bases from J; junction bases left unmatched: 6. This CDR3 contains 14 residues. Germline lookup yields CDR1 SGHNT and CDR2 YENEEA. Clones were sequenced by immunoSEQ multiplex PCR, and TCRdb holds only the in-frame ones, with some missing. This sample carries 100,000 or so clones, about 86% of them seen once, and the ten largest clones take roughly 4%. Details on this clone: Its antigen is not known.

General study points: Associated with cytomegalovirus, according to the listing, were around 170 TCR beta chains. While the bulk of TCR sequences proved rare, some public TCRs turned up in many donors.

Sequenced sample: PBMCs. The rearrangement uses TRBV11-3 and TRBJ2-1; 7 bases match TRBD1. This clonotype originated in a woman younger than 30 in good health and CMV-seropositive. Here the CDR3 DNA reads TGTGCCAGCAGCCAAGACAGGGTTAACAATGAGCAGTTCTTC. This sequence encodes CASSQDRVNNEQFF.